These 18 T cell receptor beta chains came from one sample sequenced in a study of blood T cell repertoires in COVID-19. TCRdb keeps only in-frame clones here, not all; method: immunoSEQ multiplex PCR. The data hold 70,000 or so clones, with 70% to 80% observed a single time. The sequenced sample consisted of peripheral blood. The receptors here all came from a woman in her 70s with acute or convalescent COVID-19.

V usage is TRBV4-1 and J usage is TRBJ2-7; D is possibly TRBD2 (5 bases). The CDR3 is 15 residues long. Trimming took 5 bases from V and 3 from J, leaving 17 bases between them. CDR1 is MGHRA, CDR2 YSYEKL, per germline. Here the CDR3 reads CASSSTPLAHYEQYF. The CDR3 DNA follows: TGCGCCAGCAGCTCGACCCCCCTAGCTCACTACGAGCAGTACTTC.

The chain uses TRBV5-1 and TRBJ1-1, with D maybe TRBD1 (5 bases). Trimming stripped 0 bases from V and 1 base from J, with 10 bases between. Germline lookup yields CDR1 SGHRS and CDR2 YFSETQ. CDR3 length: 15 residues. The CDR3 reads CASSLAQGRNTEAFF. DNA for the CDR3: TGCGCCAGCAGCTTGGCCCAGGGAAGGAACACTGAAGCTTTCTTT.

This clone showed up many times. The chain carries TRBV4-2 and TRBJ2-1; D perhaps matches TRBD2 (5 bases). The CDR3 sequence is 14 residues long. V was shortened by 0 bases and J by 5 bases, with 8 bases between the two germline ends. Germline-derived CDR1 and CDR2 are LGHNA and YNFKEQ. The CDR3: CASSQEEANNEQFF. For the CDR3, the DNA is TGTGCCAGCAGCCAAGAGGAGGCCAACAATGAGCAGTTCTTC.

This clone appeared a few times. The V and J genes are TRBV18 and TRBJ2-7; D gene ambiguous. This CDR3 has 13 residues. Germline V gives CDR1 KGHSH, CDR2 LQKENI. V lost 2 bases to trimming and J lost 6 bases, with 11 bases between them. The CDR3 bases are TGTGCCAGCTCACCAGACGGTTCAGGCGAGCAGTACTTC. The encoded protein is CASSPDGSGEQYF.

V is TRBV27 and J is TRBJ2-6; D is possibly TRBD2 (5 bases). Between the trimmed V and J ends, which lost 0 bases and 4 bases, there was a span of 13 bases. This CDR3 has 17 amino acids. CDR1 MNHEY and CDR2 SMNVEV come from the germline V gene (reference sequence). The CDR3 sequence is CASSLSTGRLGANVLTF. CDR3 DNA sequence: TGTGCCAGCAGTTTATCAACGGGAAGGTTAGGGGCCAACGTCCTGACTTTC.

The chain combines TRBV5-4 with TRBJ2-3; D is unresolved. Trimming removed 0 bases from V and 0 bases from J, with 5 bases in between. CDR3 length: 14 amino acids. Germline CDR1 is SGHNT and CDR2 is YYREEE (reference sequence). CDR3 DNA: TGTGCCAGCAGCTTGGAAACTAGCACAGATACGCAGTATTTT. Encoded protein: CASSLETSTDTQYF.

The J gene is TRBJ1-2, the V gene TRBV12-3 or TRBV12-4; D gene uncertain. V lost 8 bases to trimming and J lost 4 bases, with 8 bases between them. The CDR3 length is 11 residues. CDR3 sequence: CASASFYGYTF. The DNA of the CDR3 is TGTGCCAGCGCCAGTTTCTATGGCTACACCTTC.

A few counts support this clone. The CDR3 DNA follows: TGTGCCAGCAGCCAAGAGACAGGGAAAGGCTACACCTTC. It codes for CASSQETGKGYTF. The rearrangement joins TRBV14 to TRBJ1-2; 7 bases line up with TRBD1. J gave up 8 bases and V 0 bases, and 3 bases lay outside the gene matches. Germline CDR1 reads SGHDN; CDR2 reads FVKESK. This CDR3 is built from 13 residues.

The chain uses TRBV18 and TRBJ1-1; the match to TRBD1 covers 8 bases. V lost 3 bases and J lost 3; bases outside the gene matches: 9. The CDR3 totals 16 residues. Germline V gene sequence: CDR1 KGHSH, CDR2 LQKENI. This CDR3 reads CASSPYGQGHYTEAFF. The DNA for the CDR3 is TGTGCCAGCTCACCGTATGGACAGGGACATTACACTGAAGCTTTCTTT.

The chain employs TRBV7-6 and TRBJ2-7; 7 bases map to TRBD1. Germline CDR1 reads SGHVS; CDR2 reads FNYEAQ. The CDR3 runs to 15 residues. J lost 2 bases, V lost 1 base, and 5 bases had no gene match. The CDR3 spells CASSLEGGNTYEQYF. The CDR3, as DNA: TGTGCCAGCAGCTTAGAAGGGGGCAACACCTACGAGCAGTACTTC.

The chain recombines TRBV5-1 with TRBJ1-6, with D possibly being TRBD1 (5 bases). The germline V gene has CDR1 SGHRS and CDR2 YFSETQ. Trimming took 0 bases from V and 2 from J, leaving 6 bases between them. This CDR3 region has 15 residues. CDR3 region: CASSLEQAYNSPLHF. The CDR3 DNA sequence: TGCGCCAGCAGCTTGGAACAGGCCTATAATTCACCCCTCCACTTT.

This clone was detected once. The gene calls are TRBV27 and TRBJ2-2; 10 bases map to TRBD2. The germline CDR1 and CDR2 sequences are MNHEY and SMNVEV (reference sequence). Germline trimming cut 5 bases from V and 6 bases from J; bases unmatched to any gene: 12. The CDR3 has 17 residues. The CDR3 loop reads CASSPHPLAGVAGELFF. The CDR3 DNA is TGTGCCAGCAGTCCGCACCCTCTAGCGGGGGTGGCCGGGGAGCTGTTTTTT.

The rearrangement joins TRBV5-6 to TRBJ2-1; 10 positions match TRBD1. Germline CDR1 reads SGHDT; CDR2 reads YYEEEE. The CDR3 runs to 15 residues. V lost 2 bases to trimming and J lost 6 bases; unmatched junction nucleotides: 5. The CDR3 region is CASSFLGQGSNEQFF. DNA for the CDR3: TGTGCCAGCAGCTTTCTGGGACAGGGGAGCAATGAGCAGTTCTTC.

V and J are TRBV28 and TRBJ1-3, with D uncertain. Germline loops: CDR1 MDHEN, CDR2 SYDVKM. V was shortened by 1 base and J by 0 bases, with 16 bases between the two germline ends. This CDR3 comprises 18 residues. For the CDR3, the DNA is TGTGCCAGCAGTTTATTCGCCGGCGGCAGCTTCTCTGGAAACACCATATATTTT. Translated: CASSLFAGGSFSGNTIYF.

In its sample, this clone was seen a few times. This chain uses TRBV13 with TRBJ2-5; 12 bases agree with TRBD2. Germline V gene data show CDR1 as PRHDT and CDR2 as FYEKMQ (reference sequence). The V segment lost 1 base and the J segment 5 bases; nucleotides outside the gene matches: 8. The CDR3 length is 17 residues. The CDR3 loop is CASSLALAGGPRETQYF. In DNA form, the CDR3 reads TGTGCCAGCAGCTTAGCGCTAGCGGGAGGGCCGCGGGAGACCCAGTACTTC.

This clone was picked up a small number of times. The V and J genes are TRBV2 and TRBJ1-4, with 9 bases matching TRBD1. Looked up from germline, CDR1 is SNHLY and CDR2 is FYNNEI. The junction had 2 bases not matched to a gene; V was cut back by 2 bases and J by 7 bases. CDR3 length: 14 amino acids. The CDR3 loop is CASSEYRGREKLFF. CDR3 in DNA: TGTGCCAGCAGTGAATACAGGGGGCGTGAAAAACTGTTTTTT. Full variable domain (rest looked up from reference TRBV2 and TRBJ1-4): EPEVTQTPSHQVTQMGQEVILRCVPISNHLYFYWYRQILGQKVEFLVSFYNNEISEKSEIFDDQFSVERPDGSNFTLKIRSTKLEDSAMYFCASSEYRGREKLFFGSGTQLSVL.

V gene TRBV2 combines with J gene TRBJ2-1, with D tentatively TRBD1 (6 bases). V gave up 6 bases and J gave up 8 bases, with 17 bases separating them. This CDR3 has 14 amino acids. Germline-derived CDR1 and CDR2 are SNHLY and FYNNEI. The CDR3 bases are TGTGCCAGCAGCGTTACAGGGTCTGGGGATGAGCAGTTCTTC. This codes for CASSVTGSGDEQFF.

This chain's CDR3 is CASSLDWGQTSEAFF. CDR3 nucleotide sequence: TGTGCCAGCAGCTTAGACTGGGGACAGACCAGTGAAGCTTTCTTT. The chain couples TRBV7-2 to TRBJ1-1; 7 nucleotides agree with TRBD1. Germline V gene data show CDR1 as SGHTA and CDR2 as FQGNSA. This CDR3 spans 15 amino acids. V lost 1 base and J lost 7; bases outside the gene matches: 9.